This is a list of T cell receptor beta chains from one sample in a study of OX40 agonist ivuxolimab in advanced cancers. Profiling relied on immunoSEQ multiplex PCR, and the TCRdb table lists in-frame clones only, not all of them. Among about 83,000 clones, about 85% were seen once, and the ten largest hold 0.6% to 0.8%. This sample comprised CD4+ or CD8+ T cells sorted from blood, obtained in a trial of the OX40 agonist ivuxolimab. The source is an adult with an advanced solid tumor such as melanoma, head and neck, liver or kidney cancer. Each CDR3 is given without its conserved first and last residue. Each record gives: CDR3 protein, V gene, J gene.

CDR3aa: AWNPGGTDTQY; v_gene: TRBV30; j_gene: TRBJ2-3
CDR3aa: ASSVGQGGVYTEAF; v_gene: TRBV7-2; j_gene: TRBJ1-1
CDR3aa: ASGNRQGKNYGYT; v_gene: TRBV12-5; j_gene: TRBJ1-2
CDR3aa: ASKPETGNTIY; v_gene: TRBV10-2; j_gene: TRBJ1-3
CDR3aa: ASSQDLLRKGLYQPQH; v_gene: TRBV4-1; j_gene: TRBJ1-5
CDR3aa: ASSSMNRGNPTDTQY; v_gene: TRBV11-2; j_gene: TRBJ2-3
CDR3aa: ASSQEGVAGGLGETQY; v_gene: TRBV4-3; j_gene: TRBJ2-5
CDR3aa: ASSSARRGMNTEAF; v_gene: TRBV7-9; j_gene: TRBJ1-1
CDR3aa: ASRTSGTSGGQRGTYEQY; v_gene: TRBV27; j_gene: TRBJ2-7
CDR3aa: ASSPGSTDTQY; v_gene: TRBV18; j_gene: TRBJ2-3
CDR3aa: ASSHGEAEKLF; v_gene: TRBV14; j_gene: TRBJ1-4
CDR3aa: AISAPGQGLNEQY; v_gene: TRBV10-3; j_gene: TRBJ2-7
CDR3aa: AWSVGTGRANYGYT; v_gene: TRBV30; j_gene: TRBJ1-2
CDR3aa: ASSPQTGAMNTEAF; v_gene: TRBV18; j_gene: TRBJ1-1
CDR3aa: ASSLAGQGEQY; v_gene: TRBV5-5; j_gene: NA
CDR3aa: SVWELNTEAF; v_gene: TRBV29-1; j_gene: TRBJ1-1
CDR3aa: ASSYQNTGELF; v_gene: TRBV10-2; j_gene: TRBJ2-2
CDR3aa: ASSLGQLYEQY; v_gene: TRBV28; j_gene: TRBJ2-7